The clone carrying this TCR beta chain was picked up a small number of times. What it binds is not known. This sample was included in a study of read filtering for tumor transcriptome and immune sequencing. From germline, CDR1 is LNHDA and CDR2 SQIVND (reference sequence). V dropped 1 base and J dropped 5 bases, with 8 bases sitting between them. CDR3 length: 13 amino acids. Findings of the study overall: The CD138-negative fraction was mixed bone marrow immune cells, not pure T cells.

Molecular barcoded adaptors covering alpha/delta and beta/gamma chains were used on 400 to 450 ng RNA. A single record per CDR3 protein comes from TCRdb applying MiXCR to the reads. The table lists about 130,000 distinct CDR3 sequences, under 15% of them singletons, with approximately 11% in the top ten. Material: a population of CD138-negative cells sorted from bone marrow. The source is a donor over 35 with multiple myeloma. This chain joins TRBV19 and TRBJ1-1, with D hard to call. CDR3 DNA sequence: TGTGCCAGTAGTATAGCCATGGGGACTGAAGCTTTCTTT. This encodes CASSIAMGTEAFF.